The clone carrying this T cell receptor beta chain was found a few times. Its matching antigen is unknown. These data belong to a study of identical twins. Points from the study as a whole: The study found that models underestimated out-of-frame TCR alpha sharing in monozygotic twins.

With V trimmed by 5 bases and J by 6 bases, 9 bases remained unmatched. This CDR3 region has 15 residues. A universal primer binding site was introduced by template switching. The final cDNA contained unique molecular identifiers. TCRdb ran MiXCR on the 5' RACE reads and lists one entry per CDR3 protein. The sample shows around 1.7 million distinct CDR3 sequences, around a third of them seen only once. This clonotype was obtained from a newborn girl in good health. Sequenced input: cord blood. This sequence joins TRBV12-3 or TRBV12-4 and TRBJ2-3; 9 bases are a match to TRBD1. This chain's CDR3 is CASSTLGQGIDTQYF. The CDR3 region has the DNA TGTGCCAGCAGTACCCTAGGACAGGGGATCGATACGCAGTATTTT.